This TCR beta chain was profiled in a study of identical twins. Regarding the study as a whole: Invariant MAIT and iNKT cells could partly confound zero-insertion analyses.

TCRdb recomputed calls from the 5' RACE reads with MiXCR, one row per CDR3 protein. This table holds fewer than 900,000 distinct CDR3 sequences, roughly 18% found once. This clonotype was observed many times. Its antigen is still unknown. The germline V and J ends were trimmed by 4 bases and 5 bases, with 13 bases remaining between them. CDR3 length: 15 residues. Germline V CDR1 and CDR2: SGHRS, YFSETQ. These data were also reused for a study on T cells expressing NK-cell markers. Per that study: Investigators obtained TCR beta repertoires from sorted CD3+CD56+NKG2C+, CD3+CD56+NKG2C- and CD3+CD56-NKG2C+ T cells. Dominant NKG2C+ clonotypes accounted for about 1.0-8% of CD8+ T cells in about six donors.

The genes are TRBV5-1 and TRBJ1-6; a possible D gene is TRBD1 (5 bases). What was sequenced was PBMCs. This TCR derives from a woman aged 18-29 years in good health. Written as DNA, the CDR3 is TGCGCCAGCAGCCCCCGAGGAGGGGATAATTCACCCCTCCACTTT. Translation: CASSPRGGDNSPLHF.